This T cell receptor beta chain was recorded in a study of CD8 T cells in ankylosing spondylitis. General study results and limits: Among TCR beta sequences, a motif of roughly 8 highly homologous variants appeared characteristic of ankylosing spondylitis blood. Significant enrichment of disease-linked clones was reportedly seen in matched ankylosing spondylitis synovial fluid. Peripheral blood samples showed relatively rare disease-linked clones, and these clones were CD8+.

The CDR3 loop spans 13 amino acids. The germline gives CDR1 SGHTA, CDR2 FQGNSA. The V end was cut by 5 bases, the J end by 1 base, with 6 bases between. This clonotype was observed a few times. Its antigen is as yet unknown. Quantitative 5'-RACE with molecular barcodes produced the TCR beta libraries. TCRdb reanalysed the 5' RACE reads using MiXCR and keeps one entry per CDR3 protein. The sample lists 150,000 to 200,000 distinct CDR3 sequences, 10% to 15% occurring once. Sample: blood, either unsorted or a sorted T cell fraction (not recorded which). The chain is built from TRBV7-2 and TRBJ1-5, with a weak D call TRBD1 (5 bases). The clonotype was recovered from a female donor with ankylosing spondylitis or in good health (not recorded which). CDR3 in DNA: TGTGCCAGCAGCCGACAGAGCAATCAGCCCCAGCATTTT. Translation gives CASSRQSNQPQHF.